Sequencing of this TCR beta chain was carried out in a study of technical replicates of blood from several donors. Losses at the gene ends were 2 bases for V and 4 bases for J; bases not matched to a gene: 7. Germline CDR1 reads SGHAT; CDR2 reads FQDESV (reference sequence). The CDR3 length is 16 residues. The table came from immunoSEQ multiplex PCR; TCRdb's copy has only in-frame clones and leaves some out. The data show approximately 13,000 clones, roughly 80% seen once. The rearrangement links TRBV11-1 to TRBJ1-1, with TRBD1 matching 10 bases. The sequencing sample was made of PBMCs. This receptor was taken from a human donor in good health. The CDR3 spells CASSLLAGQGTTEAFF. The CDR3, as DNA: TGTGCCAGCAGCTTATTAGCGGGACAGGGGACCACTGAAGCTTTCTTT.